This T cell receptor beta chain was recovered during a study of resident and recirculating memory T cells in vitiligo. Stable vitiligo meant no lesion change over the previous 6 months. No patient showed confetti depigmentation, a clinical sign of active disease. Patients who had received treatment within the previous three months were excluded. The data were produced by immunoSEQ multiplex PCR, yet TCRdb's version contains in-frame clones alone and is incomplete. The table lists roughly 42,000 clones, around 90% of them singletons. Note on this clone: Its matching antigen is unknown.

This CDR3 region has 12 residues. Trimming pared 6 bases from V and 7 bases from J, leaving 9 bases between. Germline CDR1 is LNHDA and CDR2 is SQIVND (reference sequence). Study conclusions and caveats: TCR sequences were not conserved across biopsy sites or patients.

Sequenced material: blood. The TCR originated in a male donor with vitiligo. The chain uses TRBV19 and TRBJ1-4; D is ambiguous. The CDR3 sequence: CASSPLREKLFF. CDR3 DNA: TGTGCCAGTAGCCCCCTTCGTGAAAAACTGTTTTTT.